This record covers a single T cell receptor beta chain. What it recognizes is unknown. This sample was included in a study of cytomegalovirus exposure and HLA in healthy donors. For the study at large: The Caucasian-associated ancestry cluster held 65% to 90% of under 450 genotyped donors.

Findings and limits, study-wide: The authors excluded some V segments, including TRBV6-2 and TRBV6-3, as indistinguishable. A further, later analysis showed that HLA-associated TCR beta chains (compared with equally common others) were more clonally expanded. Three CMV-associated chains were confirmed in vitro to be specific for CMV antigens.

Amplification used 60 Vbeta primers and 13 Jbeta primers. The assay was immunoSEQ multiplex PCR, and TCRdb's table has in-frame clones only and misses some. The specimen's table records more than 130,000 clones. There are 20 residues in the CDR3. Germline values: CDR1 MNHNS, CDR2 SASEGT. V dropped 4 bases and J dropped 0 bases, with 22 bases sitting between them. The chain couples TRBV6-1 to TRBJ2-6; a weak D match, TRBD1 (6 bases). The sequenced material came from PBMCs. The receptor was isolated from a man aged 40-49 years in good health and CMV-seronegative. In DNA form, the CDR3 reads TGTGCCAGCAGTGTCGCAGGGGACCCCCGTGGTAGCTCTGGGGCCAACGTCCTGACTTTC. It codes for CASSVAGDPRGSSGANVLTF.